Below, one T cell receptor (beta chain) is given with its context. It has no known antigen specificity. Base-call qualities are not available, and no considerably larger clone is one nucleotide away. This sample stems from a study of cytomegalovirus exposure and HLA in healthy donors (dated by TCRdb to about 2017). Describing the broader study: An earlier analysis of roughly 500 of the donors reported 276 Gb of sequence data and 117 million unique TCR beta sequences from about 200 million T cells. Roughly 290 gigabases of sequencing data and around 90 million unique TCR sequences made up an early release that covered several hundred HLA-typed donors. Of the 398 genotyped donors, 70% to 90% were placed in the genetic ancestry cluster associated with self-reported Caucasian donors. The study was designed to test whether signatures of past pathogen exposure could be identified by cataloging public T cell receptors. The T cell repertoires of 550 to 850 subjects were profiled by immunosequencing and related to cytomegalovirus serostatus. A separate validation cohort of roughly 130 different subjects was used in addition to the 666-subject first cohort. To predict cytomegalovirus infection status, the study combined high-throughput TCR immunosequencing, statistical association of individual TCRs with disease status, and machine learning. To study patterns of TCR occurrence, a later analysis re-analyzed previously published TCR beta repertoires from 650 to 750 donors and added high-resolution HLA genotyping. Rather than using new phenotypic data, the later analysis identified candidate immune exposures from TCR beta sequences and from how often those sequences occurred across donors. To decide whether each TCR beta V gene segment behaved as functional or pseudogenic, an earlier analysis of approximately 590 of the donors relied on high-throughput TCR beta sequencing. Donor age, sex, ethnicity and CMV serostatus were compiled alongside the repertoire data. Genome-wide SNP genotypes for about 55% of the 666 donors were used in a later genetic analysis, which treated that subset as a discovery cohort. All discovery cohort repertoires had been generated on a single sequencing platform. Both class I and class II loci were covered by HLA typing, at four-digit resolution. Typing coverage differed by locus: A, B, C, DRB1 and DQB1 were typed in about 629-630 donors, DQA1 in about 500, DPA1 in 600 to 610, and DPB1 in just under 490. Roughly 5 DR-DQ haplotypes were treated as single units for association and clustering because of strong linkage in the cohort. Across approximately 420 genotyped donors of the cohort, an average of about 250,000 unique TCR beta nucleotide sequences per donor were sequenced, and roughly 20% of those sequences were non-productive. What the work shows at the level of the full study, not this receptor alone: The authors suggested that the approach could potentially be extended to other disease states and immunological phenotypes. A group of highly shared sequence variants was considered likely to be a technical artifact of the sequencing pipeline. In a later genetic analysis, a missense DCLRE1C variant was associated with V-gene and J-gene trimming of TCR beta chains, and the association was replicated in an independent cohort. In an earlier analysis of roughly 500 of the donors, most TCR beta V segments appeared in productive rearrangements about 87% or about 30% of the time, broadly matching IMGT annotations. Only TCR beta chains were sequenced in this cohort, and the absence of alpha or paired-chain data limited detectable features. Compared with equally common non-associated chains, HLA-associated TCR beta chains in a later analysis were more clonally expanded and had lower generation probabilities. While some public TCRs were present in many individuals, most TCR sequences turned up only very rarely across donors. A later analysis found that most CMV-associated TCR beta chains appeared HLA-restricted, with HLA associations seemingly driven largely by CMV exposure. HLA typing was unavailable for some donors at each locus, so association tests used only the typed subset. CMV serostatus was the only immune exposure information available for the cohort. Some IMGT-functional V segments, including TRBV6-2 and TRBV6-3, could not be told apart with the 87-base-pair reads, so those segments were excluded. In vitro tests confirmed that three of the cytomegalovirus-associated TCR beta chains recognize cytomegalovirus antigens. When HLA alleles, especially DR and DQ, strongly co-occurred, TCR associations were difficult to assign to individual alleles. Linkage disequilibrium might explain the correlated functional status among segregating V segments, but an unknown experimental factor could not be ruled out. A further reported finding was that TCR beta sequences accurately predicted the HLA-A and HLA-B alleles for most subjects in the first cohort. In a later analysis, several top co-occurrence clusters were reported to appear linked to parvovirus B19, influenza, CMV and Epstein-Barr virus. A later genetic analysis reported fewer N-insertions in productive TCRs among donors in an Asian-associated ancestry cluster than the roughly 620-donor mean. The classifier was reported to diagnose cytomegalovirus status with high specificity and sensitivity in both the original and validation cohorts. Because counts were too low, about 18 rarely observed V segments, including chromosome 9 orphons, were excluded from the earlier analysis of some 590 of the donors. In a later analysis, the rate of TCR association differed among HLA loci, with DRB1 alleles having the most associated TCRs and HLA-C alleles having the fewest. Roughly uniform sequencing depth across donors was assumed in presence/absence analyses, although this assumption may not hold. The study gave a list of over 150 TCR beta chains associated with cytomegalovirus. A later analysis associated about 17,000 TCR beta sequences with specific HLA alleles at a false discovery rate of 0.05.

The cohort was made up of under 800 healthy bone marrow donors. At the time of sampling, every cohort member was nominally healthy, though immune exposures that went unrecorded were likely present. The donor was CMV seropositive and was included in the group of 250 to 350 seropositive cohort members. A peripheral blood sample was collected from each donor, and TCR beta sequencing was performed on peripheral blood mononuclear cells. The Qiagen DNeasy Blood Extraction Kit was used to extract genomic DNA from the blood cell samples. Germline trimming: 3 bases from V, 2 bases from J; junction bases outside gene matches: 3. From cysteine to phenylalanine, the CDR3 is 14 amino acids long. Only the CDR3 region is kept as DNA, spanning 42 bases read in frame from base 1. Via the germline V gene (reference sequence), CDR1 is LNHDA and CDR2 SQIVND. Receptors were amplified or captured by the immunoSEQ multiplex PCR assay. For the multiplex PCR, a mixture combining 60 forward primers for TCR Vbeta segments and 13 reverse primers for TCR Jbeta segments was used. Amplification of the CDR3 region of rearranged TCR beta genes was performed with a multiplex PCR assay on genomic DNA. The Illumina HiSeq System was used to sequence the amplified TCR beta libraries as 87-base-pair reads. Per the original workflow: A later analysis counted tens of millions of unique TCR beta chains across the 666 repertoires, and some 11 million of these chains were shared by at least two donors. Raw reads were error-corrected and collapsed into unique sequences by a nearest-neighbor algorithm in which closely related sequences were merged to remove PCR and sequencing errors. V, D and J gene segments were assigned by aligning CDR3 sequences to IMGT reference sequences. For a sequence to be retained, a match of at least six nucleotides was required to both a V gene segment and a J gene segment. A rearrangement was called productive if the CDR3 had no stop codons and remained in frame with V and J, and every other rearrangement was called non-productive. Following IMGT convention, CDR3 was defined as the stretch from the second conserved V-encoded cysteine up to the conserved J-encoded phenylalanine. Sequences without an unambiguous match to a single V gene segment were excluded from the earlier analysis of 500 to 700 of the donors. In an earlier analysis of approximately 560 of the donors, a V segment was called functional when productive rearrangements were above 56.7%, and segregating when the standard deviation between donors exceeded 5%. To diagnose cytomegalovirus status from the catalog of TCR beta chain sequences, a statistical classification framework was built. In a later analysis, TCR nucleotide sequences were compared against IMGT/GENE-DB human TR gene sequences so that V and J genes could be assigned. A later analysis assigned CDR3 sequences and most-parsimonious VDJ recombination scenarios with the TCRdist pipeline. In a later analysis, every TCR beta chain was defined by the combination of its CDR3 amino acid sequence and its V-gene family, and reads without a unique V-gene family were dropped. As a way to deal with suspected cross-contamination and a sequencing artifact, a later analysis dropped roughly 600 nucleotide sequences that were highly shared and had low generation probability. A later analysis calculated a clonal expansion index for each public chain from normalized within-repertoire ranks of inferred template counts. In a later analysis, generation probabilities were computed using a VDJ recombination model fitted to out-of-frame rearrangements, and the results were checked against IGoR. A later analysis scored TCR-TCR, TCR-HLA and TCR-CMV co-occurrence with hypergeometric tests, applying a repertoire-size bias correction to TCR pairs. To estimate false discovery rates, a later analysis permuted the HLA or CMV assignments 20 times. In a later analysis, co-occurring TCRs were grouped using DBSCAN, with TCRdist sequence similarity added in when clustering inside HLA-allele-positive subsets. Repertoires with fewer than 30,000 or more than 120,000 public chains, plus five repertoires with anomalous nucleotide sharing, were excluded from co-occurrence clustering. The source is immuneACCESS, and TCRdb retained only in-frame sequences with V and J called. Part of the clones is not carried over; for the studies checked, unresolved V genes explain less than half of this, and the remainder is unexplained. V and J calls and clone size are given by that table; D and trimming were obtained from the DNA. Present in this sample are 150,000 to 200,000 clones, around 81% of which were seen just once. Approximately 2.2% of the sample belongs to the ten largest clones.

Sequenced sample: PBMCs. Rearrangement joined TRBV19 to TRBJ1-2, with TRBD1 identical over 7 junction bases. The clonotype originates from a young woman in good health and CMV-seropositive. The CDR3 has the sequence CASSIRGANYGYTF. DNA sequence: TGTGCCAGTAGTATCAGGGGGGCCAACTATGGCTACACCTTC.